These T cell receptor beta chains were read from a single sample in a study of cytomegalovirus exposure and HLA in healthy donors. TCRdb's copy holds only in-frame clones and misses some; the assay was immunoSEQ multiplex PCR. Of 150,000 to 200,000 clones listed, 65% to 80% are singletons. Sample: PBMCs. The receptors were gathered from a woman aged 45 to 65 in good health and CMV-seropositive. Both conserved end residues are part of each CDR3. The order of the fields is V gene, J gene, D gene, clone size, CDR3 DNA, CDR3 protein. The D gene is left open where the match is weak. Expanded clones get a size class; other rows say once, few or many, or leave the size out.

>TRBV7-8|TRBJ1-4|-|-
TGTGCCAGCAGCCCTCGGACGGCGGGGGAAGAAAAACTGTTTTTT
CASSPRTAGEEKLFF
>TRBV4-3|TRBJ2-5|TRBD2|-
TGCGCCAGCAGCCAAGAACCCCCCTCACTAGCGGGGGGAGGAGAGACCCAGTACTTC
CASSQEPPSLAGGGETQYF
>TRBV4-3|TRBJ1-1|-|few
TGCGCCAGCAGCCAAGGTGGGACAACAGCTTTCTTT
CASSQGGTTAFF
>TRBV12-1|TRBJ2-6|-|-
TGTGCCAGCAGCTTCGACAGGGGGTACTCTGGGGCCAACGTCCTGACTTTC
CASSFDRGYSGANVLTF
>TRBV7-2|TRBJ2-3|-|-
TGTGCCAGCAGCTCGCGCTTTAGCACAGATACGCAGTATTTT
CASSSRFSTDTQYF
>TRBV1|TRBJ1-2|-|once
TGCACCGCCGGAGGGACCCTGCGGGGCTATGGCTACACCTTC
CTAGGTLRGYGYTF
>TRBV5-1|TRBJ2-3|-|once
TGCGCCAGCAGCTTGATGGGAGTATTGCGGGGAGCAGATACGCAGTATTTT
CASSLMGVLRGADTQYF
>TRBV18|TRBJ1-1|-|-
TGTGCCAGCTCCCTCCAAGAGACTGAAGCTTTCTTT
CASSLQETEAFF
>TRBV5-1|TRBJ2-1|-|-
TGCGCCAGCAGCTTGGCGGAGGGTAGCTCCTACAATGAGCAGTTCTTC
CASSLAEGSSYNEQFF
>TRBV11-2|TRBJ2-2|-|-
TGTGCCAGCAGTCATGGGGCAGACCTCCTCACCGGGGAGCTGTTTTTT
CASSHGADLLTGELFF
>TRBV2|TRBJ1-1|-|-
TGTGCCAGCAGTGAAGACGGCAGGGTCACTGAAGCTTTCTTT
CASSEDGRVTEAFF
>TRBV9|TRBJ2-1|-|-
TGTGCCAGCAGCGTAGACAGGACCTACAATGAGCAGTTCTTC
CASSVDRTYNEQFF
>TRBV19|TRBJ1-2|TRBD1|few
TGTGCCAGTAGTAACCGGAACCGGGACAGAGCTAACTATGGCTACACCTTC
CASSNRNRDRANYGYTF
>TRBV18|TRBJ2-7|TRBD1|-
TGTGCCAGCTCACACCCGGCGCAGGGGGCCTACGAGCAGTACTTC
CASSHPAQGAYEQYF
>TRBV5-8|TRBJ1-3|-|few
TGTGCCAGCAGCTTGGTAGGAAACACCATATATTTT
CASSLVGNTIYF
>TRBV7-3|TRBJ2-1|TRBD2|-
TGTGCCAGCAGCCCACAAGCGGGAGGGCCGGCCTACAATGAGCAGTTCTTC
CASSPQAGGPAYNEQFF
>TRBV12-2|TRBJ1-2|-|few
TGTGCAAGTCGCTTAGCGGGACAGGGAATTACCCATGGCTACACCTTC
CASRLAGQGITHGYTF
>TRBV7-2|TRBJ2-5|-|-
TGTGCCAGCAGCCGCCCCAACGGGGGGCAGGAGACCCAGTACTTC
CASSRPNGGQETQYF
>TRBV2|TRBJ1-1|TRBD1|-
TGTGCCAGCAGTTATACAGGGGGGAACACTGAAGCTTTCTTT
CASSYTGGNTEAFF
>TRBV29-1|TRBJ2-2|TRBD1|-
TGCAGCTTCGAGGTGACAGGGGTCGGGGAGCTGTTTTTT
CSFEVTGVGELFF
>TRBV30|TRBJ1-1|-|-
TGTGCCTGGAGTGAAACGGACAGCACTGAAGCTTTCTTT
CAWSETDSTEAFF
>TRBV5-4|TRBJ2-2|-|-
TGTGCCAGCAGCTTGTCCCCTGGGTCAGGGCGGACCGGGGAGCTGTTTTTT
CASSLSPGSGRTGELFF
>TRBV19|TRBJ1-3|-|-
TGTGCCAGTAGTATCCAGGGGTCGGCGGTTGGGAACACCATATATTTT
CASSIQGSAVGNTIYF
>TRBV7-6|TRBJ2-6|TRBD1|-
TGTGCCAGCAGCATGGGACAGTCTGGGGCCAACGTCCTGACTTTC
CASSMGQSGANVLTF
>TRBV11-2|TRBJ2-5|TRBD2|once
TGTGCCAGCAGTACCACAGCGGGGAAACAAGAGACCCAGTACTTC
CASSTTAGKQETQYF
>TRBV28|TRBJ1-1|-|-
TGTGCCAGCAGTTTGGGGGTTGGGGCAGGGGATTTTGAAGCTTTCTTT
CASSLGVGAGDFEAFF
>TRBV4-2|TRBJ2-1|TRBD1|-
TGTGCCAGCAGCCGGGACAGGAAGAACAATGAGCAGTTCTTC
CASSRDRKNNEQFF
>TRBV5-1|TRBJ2-3|TRBD1|-
TGCGCCAGCAGCCTCGGACAGGGAGGTGGAACAGATACGCAGTATTTT
CASSLGQGGGTDTQYF
>TRBV6-5|TRBJ2-1|TRBD2|-
TGTGCCAGCACCCAAAGTCCGGGGGGGCTTGATGAGCAGTTCTTC
CASTQSPGGLDEQFF
>TRBV30|TRBJ1-2|-|-
TGTGCCTGGGGCGGCGGACAGTTCACGACACCTATTAATGGCTACACCTTC
CAWGGGQFTTPINGYTF
>TRBV7-2|TRBJ2-7|TRBD2|-
TGTGCCAGCAGCTTAGTAGGGACTATACCTGAGCAGTACTTC
CASSLVGTIPEQYF
>TRBV19|TRBJ1-6|TRBD1|-
TGTGCCAGTAGTATGGACAGGGGTTCACCCCTCCACTTT
CASSMDRGSPLHF
>TRBV4-3|TRBJ2-5|TRBD2|-
TGCGCCAGCAGCCCCGGGGGGGCCTCCGAGACCCAGTACTTC
CASSPGGASETQYF
>TRBV11-3|TRBJ2-7|-|once
TGTGCCAGCAGCTTATCAGGTTACGAGCAGTACTTC
CASSLSGYEQYF
>TRBV7-8|TRBJ2-5|-|-
TGTGCCAGCAGCTTAGCCCGAACGACAGGATCCCAAGAGACCCAGTACTTC
CASSLARTTGSQETQYF
>TRBV29-1|TRBJ2-3|-|once
TGCAGCGTTCGGGCATCGGTGGGGGGGCAAACAGATACGCAGTATTTT
CSVRASVGGQTDTQYF
>TRBV11-3|TRBJ2-5|-|-
TGTGCCAGCAGCTTAGACCAGGGAGAGACCCAGTACTTC
CASSLDQGETQYF
>TRBV4-3|TRBJ2-2|-|once
TGCGCCAGCAGCCAAGAAGCCCCAGGGCCTAACACCGGGGAGCTGTTTTTT
CASSQEAPGPNTGELFF
>TRBV2|TRBJ1-2|TRBD1|-
TGTGCCAGCAGTGGGACAGGGACCAGTGGCTACACCTTC
CASSGTGTSGYTF
>TRBV7-8|TRBJ1-2|TRBD1|-
TGTGCCAGCAGTCAGGGGGACTATGGCTACACCTTC
CASSQGDYGYTF
>TRBV7-2|TRBJ1-2|-|once
TGTGCCAGCAGCTTAGGACAGGAGGATGGCTACACCTTC
CASSLGQEDGYTF
>TRBV7-9|TRBJ1-1|TRBD1|-
TGTGCCAGCGTCTCCCGACAGGGAACCTCCAGTGAAGCTTTCTTT
CASVSRQGTSSEAFF
>TRBV14|TRBJ2-5|TRBD2|-
TGTGCCAGCAGTCCTTCCCTAGCGGGAGGAACCCAGTACTTC
CASSPSLAGGTQYF
>TRBV6-1|TRBJ2-6|-|-
TGTGCCAGCAGTGATCCCCTGACAGGATCTGGGGCCAACGTCCTGACTTTC
CASSDPLTGSGANVLTF
>TRBV5-4|TRBJ2-7|-|few
TGTGCCAGCAGCTTGACTACATCCTCCTACGAGCAGTACTTC
CASSLTTSSYEQYF
>TRBV9|TRBJ2-7|TRBD1|-
TGTGCCAGCAGCGTAGGAGAAATACAGGGGGTCTACGAGCAGTACTTC
CASSVGEIQGVYEQYF
>TRBV7-2|TRBJ2-1|-|-
TGTGCCAGCAGCCGGGAGATGGGGTCCTACAATGAGCAGTTCTTC
CASSREMGSYNEQFF
>TRBV5-1|TRBJ1-6|TRBD1|-
TGCGCCAGCAGCCCGGACAGGGGGACGTCACCCCTCCACTTT
CASSPDRGTSPLHF
>TRBV6-5|TRBJ2-5|-|-
TGTGCCAGCAGTTACAGTCGGGGACATAGGAAGACCCAGTACTTC
CASSYSRGHRKTQYF
>TRBV11-3|TRBJ1-1|-|once
TGTGCCAGCAGCCGGCAGGGGATTACTGAAGCTTTCTTT
CASSRQGITEAFF
>TRBV6-6|TRBJ2-3|TRBD1|few
TGTGCCAGCAGCCGTAATTCAGGGGGCGTCCCAGATACGCAGTATTTT
CASSRNSGGVPDTQYF
>TRBV19|TRBJ2-1|-|few
TGTGCCAGTAGCGCTCAGGGGCCCCGAAATTACAATGAGCAGTTCTTC
CASSAQGPRNYNEQFF
>TRBV19|TRBJ1-2|-|-
TGTGCCAGTAGTGCCTCAGTATCAGCTAACTATGGCTACACCTTC
CASSASVSANYGYTF